Below are 16 T cell receptor beta chains sequenced from a single sample in a study of CD8+ T cells in alopecia areata. The sequencing template was cDNA reverse transcribed from extracted RNA. Clones were sequenced by immunoSEQ multiplex PCR, and TCRdb holds only the in-frame ones, with some missing. The table has 110,000 to 150,000 clones, about half seen once. The sequencing used CD4+ T cells sorted from blood, collected at week 0. The receptors derive from a human donor with alopecia areata.

In its sample, this clone was seen a few times. J is TRBJ1-1 and V is TRBV30; possibly TRBD1 for D (6 bases). The germline gives CDR1 GTSNPN, CDR2 SVGIG (reference sequence). This CDR3 is built from 13 residues. V lost 4 bases to trimming and J lost 2 bases, with 11 bases between them. The CDR3: CAWKGGDNTEAFF. In nucleotides, the CDR3 is TGTGCCTGGAAGGGGGGCGATAACACTGAAGCTTTCTTT.

This chain uses TRBV15 with TRBJ2-5, with 11 bases aligning to TRBD2. The germline gives CDR1 LNHNV, CDR2 YYDKDF (reference sequence). CDR3 length: 17 amino acids. V lost 5 bases, J lost 3 bases, and 11 bases stayed unmatched. CDR3 sequence reads: CATSPLAGDPNEETQYF. The CDR3 nucleotides read TGTGCCACCAGCCCACTAGCGGGGGATCCAAACGAAGAGACCCAGTACTTC.

The chain carries TRBV7-8 and TRBJ2-3, with unresolved D. The CDR3 consists of 12 residues. V lost 4 bases and J lost 8, with 10 bases in between. Germline CDR1 is SGHVS and CDR2 is FQNEAQ. DNA for the CDR3: TGTGCCAGCAGCTCTTCCTACGCTACGCAGTATTTT. As protein: CASSSSYATQYF.

The rearrangement joins TRBV29-1 to TRBJ2-2; TRBD1 aligns across 11 bases. Trimming cost V 3 bases and J 7 bases; bases outside gene matches: 4. The CDR3 runs 14 residues. Germline V gene sequence: CDR1 SQVTM, CDR2 ANQGSEA. For the CDR3, the DNA is TGCAGCGTTGACGGACAGGGGGCGAACGGGGAGCTGTTTTTT. This translates into CSVDGQGANGELFF.

The chain employs TRBV2 and TRBJ1-2; D gene unclear. V was cut by 7 bases and J by 7 bases, with 22 bases left in between. This CDR3 has 15 amino acids. The germline CDR1 and CDR2 sequences are SNHLY and FYNNEI. The CDR3 loop reads CASIPLLTEAIGYTF. CDR3 sequence (DNA): TGTGCCAGCATCCCGCTCCTGACCGAAGCTATTGGCTACACCTTC. Using reference TRBV2 and TRBJ1-2 for the parts outside the CDR3, the full variable domain is EPEVTQTPSHQVTQMGQEVILRCVPISNHLYFYWYRQILGQKVEFLVSFYNNEISEKSEIFDDQFSVERPDGSNFTLKIRSTKLEDSAMYFCASIPLLTEAIGYTFGSGTRLTVV.

The chain employs TRBV7-8 and TRBJ2-7; D perhaps matches TRBD2 (6 bases). V was clipped by 2 bases and J by 1 base, with 12 bases between them. The CDR3 has 15 residues. The germline V gene has CDR1 SGHVS and CDR2 FQNEAQ. Written as DNA, the CDR3 is TGTGCCAGCAGCTTACTTGGGACTGGGTCCTACGAGCAGTACTTC. Translation: CASSLLGTGSYEQYF.

The chain links TRBV27 to TRBJ2-7; no firm D call. CDR1 is MNHEY and CDR2 is SMNVEV in the germline V gene (reference sequence). The CDR3 spans 13 residues. Trimming shortened V by 3 bases and J by 3 bases, and 9 bases separated the two germline ends. As DNA, the CDR3 is TGTGCCAGCAGTTTTGGGCCCTTCTACGAGCAGTACTTC. It specifies CASSFGPFYEQYF.

This clone was counted once. The chain couples TRBV30 to TRBJ1-2, with 7 bases identical to TRBD1. This CDR3 spans 14 amino acids. Looked up from germline, CDR1 is GTSNPN and CDR2 is SVGIG (reference sequence). Losses at the gene ends were 2 bases for V and 4 bases for J; bases not matched to a gene: 7. The CDR3 coding sequence is TGTGCCTGGAGTCTCCGGGACAGAATCTATGGCTACACCTTC. Its protein is CAWSLRDRIYGYTF.

The CDR3 bases are TGTGCCAGCAGTGAATATGGGCGAGATGGCTACACCTTC. Its protein product is CASSEYGRDGYTF. The rearrangement uses TRBV25-1 and TRBJ1-2; D unclear. V was pared by 0 bases and J by 6 bases, with 8 bases between. The CDR3 is made up of 13 amino acids. Germline V gene data show CDR1 as MGHDK and CDR2 as SYGVNS.

This clone was counted only a few times. This CDR3 is CSVERTSGRAAETQYF. In DNA, the CDR3 is TGCAGCGTTGAGAGGACTAGCGGGAGGGCCGCGGAGACCCAGTACTTC. The rearrangement joins TRBV29-1 to TRBJ2-5; 15 positions agree with TRBD2. The V segment lost 3 bases and the J segment 5 bases; nucleotides outside the gene matches: 7. Germline CDR1 is SQVTM and CDR2 is ANQGSEA. CDR3 length: 16 residues. Using reference TRBV29-1 and TRBJ2-5 for the parts outside the CDR3, the full variable domain is SAVISQKPSRDICQRGTSLTIQCQVDSQVTMMFWYRQQPGQSLTLIATANQGSEATYESGFVIDKFPISRPNLTFSTLTVSNMSPEDSSIYLCSVERTSGRAAETQYFGPGTRLLVL.

The chain uses TRBV2 and TRBJ1-2; D gene uncertain. The CDR3 is 13 amino acids. Trimming shortened V by 4 bases and J by 4 bases, and 10 bases separated the two germline ends. Germline V gene lookup returns CDR1 SNHLY and CDR2 FYNNEI. CDR3 nucleotides: TGTGCCAGCAGTGCCGGGCCGACCTATGGCTACACCTTC. It codes for CASSAGPTYGYTF.

This clone showed up just a few times. This chain joins TRBV10-3 and TRBJ2-1; D may be TRBD2 (5 bases). V lost 3 bases, J lost 7 bases, and 10 bases lay in between. This CDR3 is built from 13 residues. Germline loops: CDR1 ENHRY, CDR2 SYGVKD. The CDR3 DNA follows: TGTGCCATCAGTGATCCCGGACTTAATGAGCAGTTCTTC. It is translated as CAISDPGLNEQFF.

The chain combines TRBV13 with TRBJ2-1; maybe TRBD2 (5 bases). Per germline, CDR1 PRHDT and CDR2 FYEKMQ (reference sequence). V lost 5 bases, J lost 6 bases, and 14 bases lay in between. This CDR3 comprises 14 residues. For the CDR3, the DNA is TGTGCCAGCAGCCCGCCTAGCTACTCCAATGAGCAGTTCTTC. It encodes CASSPPSYSNEQFF.

This chain joins TRBV29-1 and TRBJ1-1; a possible D gene is TRBD1 (6 bases). This CDR3 has 16 residues. The germline V gene has CDR1 SQVTM and CDR2 ANQGSEA. The germline V and J ends were trimmed by 6 bases and 0 bases, with 20 bases remaining between them. The CDR3 DNA reads as TGCAGCGTCCCCACTGGGACATCTTTCATGAACACTGAAGCTTTCTTT. Translated: CSVPTGTSFMNTEAFF. The complete variable domain, with remaining parts taken from reference TRBV29-1 and TRBJ1-1, reads SAVISQKPSRDICQRGTSLTIQCQVDSQVTMMFWYRQQPGQSLTLIATANQGSEATYESGFVIDKFPISRPNLTFSTLTVSNMSPEDSSIYLCSVPTGTSFMNTEAFFGQGTRLTVV.

This chain links TRBV9 with TRBJ1-1; D remains unclear. The CDR3 has 15 residues. V shed 0 bases and J shed 1 base, with 10 bases lying between them. Germline CDR1 and CDR2: SGDLS and YYNGEE. The CDR3 coding sequence is TGTGCCAGCAGCGTAGCTCCGGTTCCGAACACTGAAGCTTTCTTT. It is translated as CASSVAPVPNTEAFF. The variable domain in full, with the rest retrieved from reference TRBV9 and TRBJ1-1, is DSGVTQTPKHLITATGQRVTLRCSPRSGDLSVYWYQQSLDQGLQFLIQYYNGEERAKGNILERFSAQQFPDLHSELNLSSLELGDSALYFCASSVAPVPNTEAFFGQGTRLTVV.

This clone occurred a few times. The chain couples TRBV9 to TRBJ1-2; TRBD1 agrees at 8 bases. Germline CDR1 and CDR2: SGDLS and YYNGEE. J lost 0 bases, V lost 3 bases, and 7 bases had no gene match. The CDR3 length is 16 residues. In nucleotides, the CDR3 is TGTGCCAGCAGCGCCTTACAGGGGGTCGCTAACTATGGCTACACCTTC. As protein: CASSALQGVANYGYTF.